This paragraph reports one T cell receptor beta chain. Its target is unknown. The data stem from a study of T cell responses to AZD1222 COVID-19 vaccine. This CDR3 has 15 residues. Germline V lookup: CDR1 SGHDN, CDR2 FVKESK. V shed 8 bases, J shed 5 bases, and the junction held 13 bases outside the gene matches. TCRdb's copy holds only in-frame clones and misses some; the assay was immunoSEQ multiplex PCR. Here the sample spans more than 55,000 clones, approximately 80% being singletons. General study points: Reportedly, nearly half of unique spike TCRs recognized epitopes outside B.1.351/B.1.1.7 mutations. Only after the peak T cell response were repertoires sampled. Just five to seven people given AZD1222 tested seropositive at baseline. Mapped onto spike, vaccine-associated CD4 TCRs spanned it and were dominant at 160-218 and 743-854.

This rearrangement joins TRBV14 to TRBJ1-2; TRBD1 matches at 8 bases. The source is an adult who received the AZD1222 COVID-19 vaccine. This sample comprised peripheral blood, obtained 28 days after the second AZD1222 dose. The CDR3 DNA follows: TGTGCCAGCCGTAGATCGGGACAGGAGGTATATGGCTACACCTTC. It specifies CASRRSGQEVYGYTF.